The T cell receptor beta chain under discussion was sequenced for a study of blood T cell repertoires in COVID-19. Study-wide context: Nucleic acid was either cDNA or gDNA, and it came from T cells, B-cell-depleted T cells, or PBMCs.

The CDR3 extends over 16 amino acids. The V gene lost 6 bases and the J gene lost 0 bases, with 15 bases spanning the gap. Germline lookup yields CDR1 MDHEN and CDR2 SYDVKM. This clone was recorded only once. Per the original methods: Reference gene primer amplification yielded estimated nucleated cell counts. The method was immunoSEQ multiplex PCR; TCRdb's version includes in-frame clones alone and lacks a portion of them. That table is the source of V, J and clone size, and D and trimming were worked out from the DNA. The table lists 200,000 to 250,000 clones, approximately 83% of them singletons. It was during active infection that Seattle patients were enrolled and then longitudinally followed.

This sequence was found in a woman between 25 and 40 years old with COVID-19, enrolled during active disease. Material for sequencing was peripheral blood. The chain is built from TRBV28 and TRBJ2-1; TRBD2 might be the D (7 bases). The CDR3 here is CASSPPRGGSYNEQFF. CDR3 DNA: TGTGCCAGCAGCCCTCCAAGGGGGGGCTCCTACAATGAGCAGTTCTTC.